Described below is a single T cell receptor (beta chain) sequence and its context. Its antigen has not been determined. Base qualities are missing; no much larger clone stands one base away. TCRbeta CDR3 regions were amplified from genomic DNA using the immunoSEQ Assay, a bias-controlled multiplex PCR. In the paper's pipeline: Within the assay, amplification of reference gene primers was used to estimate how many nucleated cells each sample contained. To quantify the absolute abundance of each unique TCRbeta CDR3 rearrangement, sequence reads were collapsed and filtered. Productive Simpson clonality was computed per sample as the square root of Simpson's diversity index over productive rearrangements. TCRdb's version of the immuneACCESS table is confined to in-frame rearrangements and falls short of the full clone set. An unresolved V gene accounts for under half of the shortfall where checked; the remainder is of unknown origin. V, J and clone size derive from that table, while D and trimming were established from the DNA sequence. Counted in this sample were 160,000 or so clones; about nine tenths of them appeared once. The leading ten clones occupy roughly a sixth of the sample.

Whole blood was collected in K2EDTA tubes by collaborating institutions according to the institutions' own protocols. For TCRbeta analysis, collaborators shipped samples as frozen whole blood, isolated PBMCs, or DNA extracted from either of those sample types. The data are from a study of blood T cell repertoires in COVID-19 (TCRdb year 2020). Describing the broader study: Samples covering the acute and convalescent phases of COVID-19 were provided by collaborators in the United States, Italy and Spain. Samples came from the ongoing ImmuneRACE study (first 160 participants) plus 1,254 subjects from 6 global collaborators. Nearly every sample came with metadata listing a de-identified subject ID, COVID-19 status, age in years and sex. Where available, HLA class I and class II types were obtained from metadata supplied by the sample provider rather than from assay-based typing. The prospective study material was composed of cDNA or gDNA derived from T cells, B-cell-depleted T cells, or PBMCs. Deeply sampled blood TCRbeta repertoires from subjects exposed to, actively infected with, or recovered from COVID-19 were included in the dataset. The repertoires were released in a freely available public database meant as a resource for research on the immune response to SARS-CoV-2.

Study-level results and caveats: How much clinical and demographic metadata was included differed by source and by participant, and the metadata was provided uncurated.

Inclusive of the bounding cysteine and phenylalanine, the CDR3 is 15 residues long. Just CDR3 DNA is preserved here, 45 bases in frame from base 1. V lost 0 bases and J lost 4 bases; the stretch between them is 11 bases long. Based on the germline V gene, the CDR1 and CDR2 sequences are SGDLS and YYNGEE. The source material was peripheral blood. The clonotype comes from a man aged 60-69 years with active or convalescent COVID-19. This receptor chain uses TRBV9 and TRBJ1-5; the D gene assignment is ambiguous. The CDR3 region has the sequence CASSVGGMGNQPQHF. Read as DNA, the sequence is TGTGCCAGCAGCGTAGGAGGGATGGGAAATCAGCCCCAGCATTTT. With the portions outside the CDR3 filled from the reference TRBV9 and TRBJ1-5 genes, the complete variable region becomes DSGVTQTPKHLITATGQRVTLRCSPRSGDLSVYWYQQSLDQGLQFLIQYYNGEERAKGNILERFSAQQFPDLHSELNLSSLELGDSALYFCASSVGGMGNQPQHFGDGTRLSIL.